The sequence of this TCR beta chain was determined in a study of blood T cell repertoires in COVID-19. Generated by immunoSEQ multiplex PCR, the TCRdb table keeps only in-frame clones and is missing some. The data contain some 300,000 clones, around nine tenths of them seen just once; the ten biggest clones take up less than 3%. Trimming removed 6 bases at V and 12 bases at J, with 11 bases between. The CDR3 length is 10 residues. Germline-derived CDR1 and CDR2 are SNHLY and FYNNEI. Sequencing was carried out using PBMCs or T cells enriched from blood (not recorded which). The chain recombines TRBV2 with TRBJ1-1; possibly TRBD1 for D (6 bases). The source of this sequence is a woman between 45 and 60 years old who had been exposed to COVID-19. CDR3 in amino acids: CASRSGESFF. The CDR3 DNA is TGTGCCAGCAGATCAGGGGAATCTTTCTTT.